This TCR beta chain appears in the sequencing data of a study of T cell repertoires in cytomegalovirus infection. About the study: CMV infection plus the matching HLA type was flagged by public TCR beta signatures. Study outcomes and limitations: HLA-C-restricted TCR beta clonotypes specific for CMV led the ex vivo response. Summed public TCR beta family frequency identified CMV carriers bearing the relevant HLA.

This clonotype has a count of ten or more. What it binds is unknown. The CDR3 consists of 14 residues. The germline V gene encodes CDR1 SGHVS and CDR2 FQNEAQ. V was clipped by 3 bases and J by 4 bases, with 10 bases between them. Via MiXCR, TCRdb re-called the reads, giving one row per CDR3 protein. The sample has 300,000 to 450,000 distinct CDR3 sequences; around a sixth are singletons. This sequence was found in a human donor in good health (CMV status not recorded). Some clones in this sample may be carry-over from other donors' samples. The chain carries TRBV7-8 and TRBJ1-5; D gene ambiguous. The source material was PBMCs. CDR3 sequence (DNA): TGTGCCAGCAGCTTGGCCGTACGGAATCAGCCCCAGCATTTT. This sequence encodes CASSLAVRNQPQHF.